The source of this TCR beta chain is a study of blood T cell repertoires in COVID-19 (TCRdb year 2020). In the study overall: The collaborator samples originated in the United States, Italy and Spain and spanned the acute and convalescent phases of COVID-19. The material from the prospective study consisted of cDNA or gDNA derived from T cells, B-cell-depleted T cells, or PBMCs. Subjects who had been exposed to COVID-19, were actively infected with it, or had recovered from it provided the deeply sampled blood TCRbeta repertoires that made up the dataset. HLA class I and class II types, where available, came from metadata supplied by the sample provider rather than from assay-based typing. The repertoires were released in a freely available public database meant as a resource for research on the immune response to SARS-CoV-2. The samples were drawn from the first 160 participants of the ongoing ImmuneRACE study and from 1,254 subjects provided by 6 global collaborators. Nearly every sample came with metadata listing a de-identified subject ID, COVID-19 status, age in years and sex.

Trimmed from V: 6 bases; trimmed from J: 6 bases; junction bases lacking a gene match: 10. Via the germline V gene, CDR1 is SGDLS and CDR2 YYNGEE. From cysteine to phenylalanine, the CDR3 is 14 amino acids long. Only the CDR3 DNA is retained, 42 bases long and in frame from the first base. The immunoSEQ Assay, a bias-controlled multiplex PCR, was used to amplify TCRbeta CDR3 regions from genomic DNA. As for how the authors treated the data: The number of nucleated cells in each sample was estimated by amplification of reference gene primers within the assay. Sequence reads were collapsed and filtered to measure the absolute abundance of every unique TCRbeta CDR3 rearrangement. For each sample, productive Simpson clonality was calculated as the square root of Simpson's diversity index over productive rearrangements. Sourced from immuneACCESS, this table was stored by TCRdb with only in-frame sequences that have V and J called. A share of the clones is absent; for the studies checked, an unresolved V gene accounts for under half, and the remainder has no known explanation. V and J calls and clone size follow that table, whereas D and trimming were derived from the DNA. The sample has fewer than 200,000 clones on record, more than 75% of them singletons. About 6.3% of the sample goes to the ten largest clones.

The investigation overall reported the following: The quantity of clinical and demographic metadata differed by source and by participant and was supplied without curation.

Each collaborating institution followed its own protocols to collect whole blood in K2EDTA tubes. For TCRbeta analysis, collaborators shipped samples in one of three forms: frozen whole blood, isolated PBMCs, or DNA extracted from either of those sample types. This clone has only a few counts. Its antigen is not yet known. Per-nucleotide qualities are absent, and no much larger clonotype sits a single base away. Here the chain combines TRBV9 and TRBJ2-7, with 9 middle bases fitting TRBD1. This TCR derives from a man in his forties with active or convalescent COVID-19. The sample consisted of peripheral blood. The nucleotide sequence reads TGTGCCAGCAACGGAGGGACAGGGCTGAGCGAGCAGTACTTC. This gives the protein CASNGGTGLSEQYF.